This T cell receptor beta chain is drawn from a study of blood T cell repertoires in COVID-19. Generated by immunoSEQ multiplex PCR, the TCRdb table keeps only in-frame clones and is missing some. Among some 290,000 clones listed, around 92% were seen once. Germline CDR1 MGHRA, CDR2 YSYEKL. The CDR3 totals 15 residues. Trimming removed 0 bases from V and 0 bases from J, with 7 bases in between. This rearrangement joins TRBV4-1 to TRBJ2-3, with no clear D. This receptor was obtained from a young woman with COVID-19, enrolled during active disease. Sequenced sample: peripheral blood. Here the CDR3 reads CASSQEARSTDTQYF. In nucleotides, the CDR3 is TGCGCCAGCAGCCAAGAAGCCCGGAGCACAGATACGCAGTATTTT.